A selection of T cell receptor beta chains follows, all from one sample in a study of spatial heterogeneity in lung cancer. TCRdb reanalysed the 5' RACE reads using MiXCR and keeps one entry per CDR3 protein. The sample consists of 100,000 to 110,000 distinct CDR3 sequences, nearly 4.5% of them appearing once. The source material was lung tumor tissue, sampled at surgery. These receptor sequences come from a male donor with early-stage non-small cell lung cancer. Each CDR3 is given with its conserved first and last residue. The order of the fields is CDR3 protein, CDR3 DNA, clone size, D gene, V gene, J gene. The D gene is left open where the match is weak. The size field is filled for only some rows; it gives once, few, many or a size class.

CSVFRGLVYNEQFF,TGCAGCGTCTTTAGGGGGTTGGTTTACAATGAGCAGTTCTTC,many,NA,TRBV29-1,TRBJ2-1
CSARKAGGEYEQFF,TGCAGTGCTAGAAAAGCGGGGGGGGAGTATGAGCAGTTCTTC,many,TRBD2,TRBV20-1,TRBJ2-1
CASSPQVPSSYNSPLHF,TGTGCCAGCTCACCACAAGTGCCGAGCTCCTATAATTCACCCCTCCACTTT,NA,NA,TRBV18,TRBJ1-6
CASSLAWGNTGELFF,TGTGCCAGCAGCTTAGCTTGGGGAAACACCGGGGAGCTGTTTTTT,few,NA,TRBV11-2,TRBJ2-2
CATLGLLNNQPQHF,TGTGCCACCCTGGGGTTACTTAACAATCAGCCCCAGCATTTT,many,NA,TRBV28,TRBJ1-5
CASSRGHLNQPQHF,TGTGCCAGCAGCCGGGGACATTTAAATCAGCCCCAGCATTTT,many,NA,TRBV13,TRBJ1-5
CASRERGGAGELFF,TGTGCCAGCAGGGAGCGGGGGGGTGCCGGGGAGCTGTTTTTT,many,TRBD2,TRBV7-8,TRBJ2-2
CASSLADLPDEQYF,TGTGCCAGCAGCTTAGCGGACCTTCCGGACGAGCAGTACTTC,many,NA,TRBV6-5,TRBJ2-7
CASSLLGVNSPLHF,TGTGCCAGCAGTTTATTGGGAGTGAATTCACCCCTCCACTTT,many,NA,TRBV27,TRBJ1-6
CASSFLAGTDTQYF,TGTGCCAGCAGTTTTCTAGCGGGGACAGATACGCAGTATTTT,many,TRBD2,TRBV28,TRBJ2-3
CASSPRGSYNSPLHF,TGTGCCAGCAGTCCCCGTGGATCCTATAATTCACCCCTCCACTTT,many,NA,TRBV27,TRBJ1-6
CSVEVTGRSGELFF,TGCAGCGTTGAAGTGACAGGACGGTCCGGGGAGCTGTTTTTT,many,NA,TRBV29-1,TRBJ2-2
CASSNRASAAWGTQYF,TGTGCCAGCAGTAACAGGGCCTCAGCGGCGTGGGGCACGCAGTATTTT,many,NA,TRBV28,TRBJ2-3
CASSRPAGGLNYGYTF,TGTGCCAGCAGTCGTCCGGCGGGAGGTCTAAACTATGGCTACACCTTC,many,NA,TRBV6-5,TRBJ1-2
CASSLEYNTEAFF,TGCGCCAGCAGCTTGGAATATAACACTGAAGCTTTCTTT,many,NA,TRBV5-1,TRBJ1-1
CASSQTGRTNTIYF,TGCGCCAGCAGCCAGACAGGGAGAACAAACACCATATATTTT,many,TRBD1,TRBV4-1,TRBJ1-3
CASSRGYNSPLHF,TGTGCCAGCTCTAGGGGATATAATTCACCCCTCCACTTT,many,NA,TRBV4-2,TRBJ1-6
CSVPTAQNEQFF,TGCAGCGTCCCAACCGCCCAAAATGAGCAGTTCTTC,few,NA,TRBV29-1,TRBJ2-1
CASRVDRLYGYTF,TGTGCCAGCAGAGTAGACAGACTCTATGGCTACACCTTC,many,NA,TRBV28,TRBJ1-2
CASSSPPSGIFYNEQFF,TGTGCCAGCAGCTCCCCTCCAAGCGGGATTTTCTACAATGAGCAGTTCTTC,many,TRBD2,TRBV7-9,TRBJ2-1
CASSFRGRDCTQYF,TGTGCCAGCAGTTTTCGTGGCAGGGATTGTACGCAGTATTTT,many,NA,TRBV28,TRBJ2-3
CASSYDWGTDTQYF,TGTGCCAGCAGTTACGACTGGGGCACAGATACGCAGTATTTT,many,NA,TRBV6-5,TRBJ2-3
CASSIAGGAFNEQFF,TGTGCCAGCAGTATCGCGGGAGGAGCATTCAATGAGCAGTTCTTC,many,TRBD2,TRBV11-1,TRBJ2-1
CASSSPRVRSPLHF,TGTGCCAGCAGTTCGCCCAGGGTCAGGTCACCCCTCCACTTT,many,NA,TRBV28,TRBJ1-6
CAISEARTGTDTQYF,TGTGCCATCAGTGAAGCCCGCACTGGGACAGATACGCAGTATTTT,many,NA,TRBV10-3,TRBJ2-3
CASFQDGTRGEQFF,TGTGCCAGCTTCCAGGACGGGACCCGGGGTGAGCAGTTCTTC,few,NA,TRBV27,TRBJ2-1
CASSQDRRKETQYF,TGCGCCAGCAGCCAAGACAGGAGAAAAGAGACCCAGTACTTC,many,NA,TRBV4-1,TRBJ2-5
CASSFRLAGGLEQYF,TGTGCCAGCAGTTTCCGACTAGCGGGAGGGTTGGAGCAGTACTTC,many,TRBD2,TRBV28,TRBJ2-7
CASSYGRHNQPQHF,TGTGCCAGCAGCTACGGACGGCACAATCAGCCCCAGCATTTT,few,NA,TRBV7-9,TRBJ1-5
CASSPGLSLNSYEQYF,TGTGCCAGCAGCCCCGGTCTGAGTCTTAACTCCTACGAGCAGTACTTC,many,NA,TRBV7-9,TRBJ2-7
CASSRDGDYEQYF,TGTGCCAGCAGCCGGGACGGAGACTACGAGCAGTACTTC,few,NA,TRBV6-6,TRBJ2-7
CASSQNPTQETQYF,TGTGCCAGCAGCCAAAATCCTACCCAGGAGACCCAGTACTTC,many,NA,TRBV3-1,TRBJ2-5
CASSFTSGRGYNEQFF,TGCGCCAGCAGCTTCACTAGCGGGAGAGGTTACAATGAGCAGTTCTTC,NA,TRBD2,TRBV5-1,TRBJ2-1
CASRTTRGNSNQPQHF,TGTGCCAGCAGAACAACGAGGGGGAATAGCAATCAGCCCCAGCATTTT,NA,NA,TRBV6-5,TRBJ1-5
CASSYLGTEAFF,TGTGCCAGCAGTTATTTAGGGACTGAAGCTTTCTTT,many,NA,TRBV6-5,TRBJ1-1
CASSQDRALPGANVLTF,TGCGCCAGCAGCCAAGATCGGGCCTTGCCTGGGGCCAACGTCCTGACTTTC,many,NA,TRBV4-1,TRBJ2-6
CASSQSSGSGTDTQYF,TGTGCCAGCAGCCAGTCTAGCGGGAGTGGCACAGATACGCAGTATTTT,many,TRBD2,TRBV3-1,TRBJ2-3
CASSAPIKPAKVLGFYEQYF,TGTGCCAGCAGCGCCCCCATAAAGCCGGCCAAGGTCTTAGGATTCTACGAGCAGTACTTC,many,NA,TRBV12-3/TRBV12-4,TRBJ2-7
CASSPRAGVTGYEQYF,TGTGCCAGCAGCCCCCGAGCGGGAGTAACCGGCTACGAGCAGTACTTC,many,TRBD2,TRBV3-1,TRBJ2-7
CASSLRGGLAEAFF,TGTGCCAGCAGTTTAAGGGGAGGCTTAGCTGAAGCTTTCTTT,NA,NA,TRBV28,TRBJ1-1
CAISPAPGDYEQYF,TGTGCCATCAGTCCGGCTCCTGGGGACTACGAGCAGTACTTC,many,NA,TRBV10-3,TRBJ2-7
CASSSGQGPFEQYF,TGTGCCAGCAGCTCGGGACAGGGGCCCTTCGAGCAGTACTTC,many,TRBD1,TRBV7-6,TRBJ2-7
CASSLRQSTDTQYF,TGTGCCAGCAGCTTACGCCAAAGCACAGATACGCAGTATTTT,NA,NA,TRBV11-2,TRBJ2-3
CASSFRGGETQYF,TGTGCCAGCAGCTTCCGGGGCGGAGAGACCCAGTACTTC,few,NA,TRBV12-3/TRBV12-4,TRBJ2-5
CASSLAMLTGELFF,TGCGCCAGCAGCTTGGCCATGCTCACCGGGGAGCTGTTTTTT,many,NA,TRBV5-1,TRBJ2-2
CASSFWVFGQAEAFF,TGTGCCAGCAGTTTCTGGGTGTTCGGACAGGCTGAAGCTTTCTTT,many,TRBD1,TRBV28,TRBJ1-1
CASNGSGPKTQYF,TGTGCCAGCAATGGATCAGGGCCGAAGACCCAGTACTTC,few,NA,TRBV2,TRBJ2-5
CSARGTFLSPLHF,TGCAGTGCTAGAGGGACATTCCTATCACCCCTCCACTTT,many,NA,TRBV20-1,TRBJ1-6
CASRTYPGTGDYTGELFF,TGTGCCAGCAGGACCTACCCCGGGACAGGGGACTACACCGGGGAGCTGTTTTTT,many,TRBD1,TRBV2,TRBJ2-2
CSARVRRGGAGELFF,TGCAGTGCTAGAGTGAGGAGAGGAGGGGCCGGGGAGCTGTTTTTT,NA,NA,TRBV20-1,TRBJ2-2
CASSSGTENQPQHF,TGTGCCAGCAGCTCAGGGACAGAAAATCAGCCCCAGCATTTT,many,TRBD1,TRBV7-9,TRBJ1-5
CASSQVPETVNTEAFF,TGTGCCAGCAGCCAAGTCCCTGAGACAGTGAACACTGAAGCTTTCTTT,many,NA,TRBV4-2,TRBJ1-1
CSARGPDRGYEQYF,TGCAGTGCTAGAGGCCCCGACAGGGGCTACGAGCAGTACTTC,many,TRBD1,TRBV20-1,TRBJ2-7
CASSLFGRSTDTQYF,TGTGCCAGCAGCTTATTCGGCAGAAGCACAGATACGCAGTATTTT,many,NA,TRBV11-2,TRBJ2-3
CASSPSGGLGAFF,TGTGCCAGCAGCCCCAGTGGGGGACTGGGAGCTTTCTTT,NA,NA,TRBV7-2,TRBJ1-1
CASSRGGHEQYF,TGTGCCAGCAGCCGGGGGGGTCACGAGCAGTACTTC,few,TRBD2,TRBV5-5,TRBJ2-7
CASSQGGGGYERQYF,TGTGCCAGCAGCCAAGGGGGCGGAGGCTACGAGAGGCAGTACTTC,many,NA,TRBV14,TRBJ2-7
CASSWSASGELFF,TGTGCCAGCAGCTGGTCAGCTTCCGGGGAGCTGTTTTTT,many,NA,TRBV5-5,TRBJ2-2
CSASGRALTDTQYF,TGCAGCGCGAGCGGGAGGGCCCTCACAGATACGCAGTATTTT,few,TRBD2,TRBV29-1,TRBJ2-3
CASSQDRGEQFF,TGCGCCAGCAGCCAAGACCGGGGAGAGCAGTTCTTC,many,NA,TRBV4-1,TRBJ2-1